This T cell receptor beta chain was obtained from a study of shared clonotypes between healthy human individuals (dated by TCRdb to 2020 to 2022). Background on the whole study: The cohort included a few men and two women between 18 and 49 years of age. For each donor, three plates each were used for CD4 naive and CD4 memory, two plates were used for CD8 naive, and one plate was used for CD8 memory. Blood TCR repertoires of a handful of healthy adults were deeply sequenced to estimate repertoire size and the extent of clonotype sharing between individuals. To increase sequencing depth and limit assay-specific biases, TCR repertoire library preparation and sequencing were carried out by different laboratories using diverse techniques. Leukapheresis yielded between about 0.8 and 8.9 billion PBMCs per donor. Points the paper makes about the study in general: Because the study included a small number of donors, the genetic and exposure-history diversity represented was limited. Across a few donors, approximately 5% of naive CD4, around 3.3% of naive CD8, around 2.1% of memory CD4, and 0.4% to 0.45% of memory CD8 clonotypes were shared. Clonotypes shared by all four sorted-subset donors showed higher generation probabilities than non-shared clonotypes. Naive subsets generally had larger estimated clonotype richness than memory subsets did. Incomplete sequencing was indicated by rarefaction of sorted-subset datasets, despite the large sequencing depth. Sampling was limited to blood, and TCR repertoires in tissue likely differ from TCR repertoires in blood. Pairwise subsampling led to the expectation that sequencing depth would affect the degree of clonotype sharing among donors.

Healthy HIV-negative adults with no recently reported acute infections or vaccinations were included as donors. Only Caucasian adults living in Nashville, Tennessee, USA were represented among the donors. CD4+ T cells were enriched by magnetic negative selection; naive cells were then positively selected on CD45RA, and the negative fraction formed the memory subset. After blood collection by leukapheresis, PBMCs were isolated using Ficoll-Histopaque density gradient centrifugation and then cryopreserved in the vapor phase of liquid nitrogen. Analytical flow cytometry was used to check the purity and quantity of each magnetically sorted T cell population. Genomic DNA was isolated from each sorted fraction and quantified by UV absorbance on a Nanodrop 2000c. TCR CDR3 regions were amplified from genomic DNA by multiplex PCR using the deep immunoSEQ assay. Extracted genomic DNA from each cell subset was spread evenly across all wells of several immunoSEQ 96-well plates, with each plate serving as a replicate. For sorted subsets, each replicate PCR was loaded with 200 ng genomic DNA, equivalent to approximately 33,000 T cell genomes. Purified libraries were quantified with a Qubit 3.0 fluorometer, sized on a Bioanalyzer 2100, and re-quantified with the KAPA Library Quantification kit. Every immunoSEQ 96-well plate was sequenced on a dedicated single-read 150-cycle Illumina NextSeq 550 flow cell. The study's own analysis went as follows. Because the immunoSEQ output held only junctional sequences and lacked quality scores, the filtering could not match the filtering applied to full-length reads. Sequences were annotated with PyIR, a Python wrapper for IgBLAST v1.9, and V/J genes and CDR3 were assigned using IMGT germline references. Reads were removed for weak V/J assignments (E-value above 1e-6), missing CDR3, stop codons, out-of-frame junctions, or ambiguous translated residues. V3J clonotypes were defined as sequences sharing an identical inferred V gene, J gene, and CDR3 amino acid sequence. Percentage overlap between repertoires was calculated by dividing the number of shared unique clonotypes by the size of the smaller repertoire. Three approaches were used to assess repertoire richness: RTK rarefaction, the Chao1 estimator, and Recon v2.1 estimates of unobserved clonotypes. Generation probabilities for all TCRbeta clonotypes obtained by the gDNA method from several donors were computed using OLGA. This immuneACCESS table, as held by TCRdb, lists in-frame sequences with V and J called but not all clones. Of the missing ones, under half trace to an unresolved V gene in checked studies; the others have no known cause. That table furnishes V, J and clone size, whereas the DNA furnished D and trimming. This sample holds more than 2,000,000 clones; 85% to 95% were observed only once. Of the sample, 0.39% falls within the top ten clones.

Regarding this clone: This clone's antigen is unknown. No base quality information exists; no much larger clone differs at one position.

Per the germline V gene, SNHLY is the CDR1 and FYNNEI is the CDR2. Here V drops 6 bases and J drops 2 bases, and the junction holds 5 bases not matched to any gene. Its CDR3 holds 15 amino acids, cysteine through phenylalanine. Only the CDR3 part of the read is kept: 45 bases, read in frame from the first base. The sequence was obtained from a man between 18 and 35 years old in good health. Some clones in this sample may be carry-over from other donors' samples. Sample: naive CD4+ T cells from PBMCs. The cell subset or site tag for this specimen amounts to: CD45RA+ positively selected. The rearrangement joined TRBV2 to TRBJ2-3; 10 bases in the middle match TRBD2. CDR3 sequence: CASRALAGSTDTQYF. The DNA sequence follows: TGTGCCAGCAGGGCACTAGCGGGGTCCACAGATACGCAGTATTTT.